The 19 T cell receptor beta chains in this list originate from one sample, sequenced in a study of vaccination and CD4 T cells after COVID-19. These receptors have no identified antigens. Specified treatment: approximately 11-day PBMC culture with coronavirus spike peptide pools or control peptides (ViraFEST assay). Cultured CD4+ T cell DNA was sequenced using the Oncomine TCR Beta short-read assay. TCRdb reprocessed the PCR reads via MiXCR and lists one record per CDR3 protein. Found here are 15,000 or so distinct CDR3 sequences, roughly 60% of them singletons; the top ten hold around 10%. Sequencing was done on a sample of CD4+ T cells from blood, cultured in vitro. These receptors all stem from a human donor who had recovered from COVID-19.

A few counts support this clonotype. The rearrangement joins TRBV7-9 to TRBJ1-3; 11 bases align to TRBD1. The J segment lost 3 bases and the V segment lost 5 bases, leaving 9 bases of the junction unmatched. The CDR3 extends over 17 amino acids. CDR1 and CDR2 from the germline V gene are SEHNR and FQNEAQ (reference sequence). CDR3 in DNA: TGTGCCAGCAGCCCGGACAGGGGGCGACTAGGTGGAAACACCATATATTTT. It codes for CASSPDRGRLGGNTIYF. Filled out from reference TRBV7-9 and TRBJ1-3, the complete variable domain reads DTGVSQNPRHKITKRGQNVTFRCDPISEHNRLYWYRQTLGQGPEFLTYFQNEAQLEKSRLLSDRFSAERPKGSFSTLEIQRTEQGDSAMYLCASSPDRGRLGGNTIYFGEGSWLTVV.

The rearrangement links TRBV20-1 to TRBJ2-5; no firm D call. Germline assignment: CDR1 DFQATT and CDR2 SNEGSKA (reference sequence). V lost 3 bases to trimming and J lost 5 bases, with 10 bases between them. The CDR3 is 12 amino acids. For the CDR3, the DNA is TGCAGTGCTAGTGATAACCGGGAGACCCAGTACTTC. Translated, it gives CSASDNRETQYF.

This sequence joins TRBV6-5 and TRBJ2-2; D is uncertain. There are 14 residues in the CDR3. With 2 bases removed from V and 5 bases from J, the gap between germline ends came to 9 bases. Germline V gene lookup returns CDR1 MNHEY and CDR2 SVGAGI. CDR3 DNA sequence: TGTGCCAGCAGTTACGTCGCGGTGACCGGGGAGCTGTTTTTT. Amino acid sequence: CASSYVAVTGELFF.

V and J are TRBV7-8 and TRBJ1-4; a possible D gene is TRBD1 (6 bases). The V gene lost 5 bases and the J gene lost 0 bases, with 16 bases spanning the gap. The CDR3 is 17 residues long. Germline values: CDR1 SGHVS, CDR2 FQNEAQ. Here the CDR3 reads CASSLAGGSATNEKLFF. The CDR3 DNA follows: TGTGCCAGCAGCCTCGCCGGGGGCTCAGCAACTAATGAAAAACTGTTTTTT.

The chain joins TRBV20-1 to TRBJ2-7, with D maybe TRBD1 (6 bases). The length of the CDR3 is 18 residues. Germline lookup yields CDR1 DFQATT and CDR2 SNEGSKA (reference sequence). V was clipped by 5 bases and J by 2 bases, with 28 bases between them. CDR3 protein: CSAPSPPTGRGTTYEQYF. The CDR3 nucleotides are TGCAGTGCTCCCAGCCCCCCGACAGGTAGGGGGACCACCTACGAGCAGTACTTC.

The V and J genes are TRBV24-1 and TRBJ1-2; 12 nucleotides line up with TRBD1. The CDR3 covers 16 residues. V was clipped by 9 bases and J by 0 bases; unmatched bases: 7. Germline values: CDR1 KGHDR, CDR2 SFDVKD. Written as DNA, the CDR3 is TGTGCCACCTTCGGGACAGGGGGCGACTCTAACTATGGCTACACCTTC. This sequence encodes CATFGTGGDSNYGYTF.

The chain combines TRBV6-1 with TRBJ2-3; TRBD1 might be the D (6 bases). The CDR3 runs to 16 residues. Trimming took off 4 bases at V and 0 bases at J, with 14 bases between the two ends. The germline CDR1 and CDR2 sequences are MNHNS and SASEGT. CDR3 DNA sequence: TGTGCCAGCAGTGGACCCGAGGGGGTTAGCACAGATACGCAGTATTTT. The encoded protein is CASSGPEGVSTDTQYF.

There are a few counts of this clonotype. The rearrangement uses TRBV7-9 and TRBJ1-5; TRBD1 matches at 11 bases. The germline CDR1 and CDR2 sequences are SEHNR and FQNEAQ (reference sequence). The ends lost 6 bases at V and 6 bases at J; junction bases unmatched: 7. This CDR3 has 15 residues. CDR3 bases: TGTGCCAGCAGTCCGGGACAGGGGGAAACTCAGCCCCAGCATTTT. This encodes CASSPGQGETQPQHF.

The J gene is TRBJ1-1, the V gene TRBV19; tentative D call: TRBD1 (5 bases). Germline assignment: CDR1 LNHDA and CDR2 SQIVND (reference sequence). This CDR3 is 16 amino acids long. Trimming cost V 6 bases and J 1 base, with 18 bases left between them. Here the CDR3 DNA reads TGTGCCAGTAGGACCGGGTGGCGGGGACGGAACACTGAAGCTTTCTTT. The encoded protein is CASRTGWRGRNTEAFF. The variable domain in full, completed from reference TRBV19 and TRBJ1-1, reads DGGITQSPKYLFRKEGQNVTLSCEQNLNHDAMYWYRQDPGQGLRLIYYSQIVNDFQKGDIAEGYSVSREKKESFPLTVTSAQKNPTAFYLCASRTGWRGRNTEAFFGQGTRLTVV.

The rearrangement links TRBV5-1 to TRBJ1-3; D is possibly TRBD1 (6 bases). The CDR3 length is 15 residues. Trimming left V 4 bases short and J 4 bases short, with 15 bases between. Germline CDR1 and CDR2: SGHRS and YFSETQ. The CDR3 bases are TGCGCCAGCAGCCTGGGACACCTTTCAGGAAACACCATATATTTT. Translated, it gives CASSLGHLSGNTIYF. Full variable domain (missing parts from reference TRBV5-1 and TRBJ1-3): KAGVTQTPRYLIKTRGQQVTLSCSPISGHRSVSWYQQTPGQGLQFLFEYFSETQRNKGNFPGRFSGRQFSNSRSEMNVSTLELGDSALYLCASSLGHLSGNTIYFGEGSWLTVV.

The chain links TRBV24-1 to TRBJ1-1; 8 bases agree with TRBD1. Trimming removed 3 bases from V and 10 bases from J; junction bases left unmatched: 6. From germline, CDR1 is KGHDR and CDR2 SFDVKD. This CDR3 contains 13 residues. The CDR3 DNA is TGTGCCACCAGTGATCCGGACAGGGAAGTAGCTTTCTTT. It codes for CATSDPDREVAFF.

J is TRBJ1-6 and V is TRBV6-1, with D uncertain. The germline gives CDR1 MNHNS, CDR2 SASEGT. V was trimmed by 10 bases and J by 4 bases, leaving 11 bases between them. This CDR3 contains 13 residues. CDR3 bases: TGTGCCACCTTATCTGGGTATAATTCACCCCTCCACTTT. The encoded protein is CATLSGYNSPLHF.

The chain joins TRBV24-1 to TRBJ1-1; 8 bases fit TRBD1. The CDR3 sequence is 13 residues long. V shed 7 bases, J shed 5 bases, and the junction held 5 bases outside the gene matches. CDR1 and CDR2 (germline): KGHDR, SFDVKD. CDR3 protein: CATSRTGGTEAFF. The CDR3 DNA follows: TGTGCCACCAGCAGAACAGGGGGGACTGAAGCTTTCTTT.

The chain links TRBV27 to TRBJ1-2, with 7 bases matching TRBD1. Germline lookup yields CDR1 MNHEY and CDR2 SMNVEV (reference sequence). The junction had 12 bases not matched to a gene; V was cut back by 6 bases and J by 2 bases. The CDR3 extends over 16 amino acids. The CDR3 DNA sequence: TGTGCCAGCAGCCCCAATCCGACAGGGAACAACTATGGCTACACCTTC. Its protein product is CASSPNPTGNNYGYTF.

This clonotype was seen a few times. This chain connects TRBV7-9 to TRBJ1-1; D remains unclear. The CDR3 has 12 residues. Trimming took 3 bases from V and 6 from J, leaving 8 bases between them. Germline values: CDR1 SEHNR, CDR2 FQNEAQ (reference sequence). CDR3 region: CASSLAAAEAFF. In DNA, the CDR3 is TGTGCCAGCAGCTTGGCGGCGGCTGAAGCTTTCTTT. The whole variable domain, remainder taken from reference TRBV7-9 and TRBJ1-1, is DTGVSQNPRHKITKRGQNVTFRCDPISEHNRLYWYRQTLGQGPEFLTYFQNEAQLEKSRLLSDRFSAERPKGSFSTLEIQRTEQGDSAMYLCASSLAAAEAFFGQGTRLTVV.

This clonotype has only a few counts. The V call is TRBV6-2 or TRBV6-3, the J call TRBJ1-5; D gene unclear. The CDR3 has 12 residues. Germline assignment: CDR1 MNHEY and CDR2 SVGEGT. With 8 bases removed from V and 3 bases from J, the gap between germline ends came to 8 bases. The CDR3, as DNA: TGTGCCAGCTACAGCCTCAATCAGCCCCAGCATTTT. Its protein is CASYSLNQPQHF.

This clonotype was counted between two and nine times. The chain combines TRBV15 with TRBJ1-1; no firm D call. This CDR3 spans 13 amino acids. Germline values: CDR1 LNHNV, CDR2 YYDKDF (reference sequence). The V gene lost 1 base and the J gene lost 7 bases, with 10 bases spanning the gap. The CDR3 nucleotides read TGTGCCACCAGCAGAGCGACGATGAATGAAGCTTTCTTT. As protein: CATSRATMNEAFF.

V usage is TRBV7-9 and J usage is TRBJ2-5; TRBD2 might be the D (6 bases). This CDR3 is 16 amino acids long. Per germline, CDR1 SEHNR and CDR2 FQNEAQ (reference sequence). Trimming pared 4 bases from V and 5 bases from J, leaving 20 bases between. The CDR3 loop is CASSWEAGLLGETQYF. As DNA, the CDR3 is TGTGCCAGCAGCTGGGAGGCGGGACTTCTCGGGGAGACCCAGTACTTC. The variable domain in full, with the rest retrieved from reference TRBV7-9 and TRBJ2-5, is DTGVSQNPRHKITKRGQNVTFRCDPISEHNRLYWYRQTLGQGPEFLTYFQNEAQLEKSRLLSDRFSAERPKGSFSTLEIQRTEQGDSAMYLCASSWEAGLLGETQYFGPGTRLLVL.

The rearrangement joins TRBV11-2 to TRBJ2-7, with TRBD2 matching 10 bases. With V trimmed by 2 bases and J by 4 bases, 8 bases remained unmatched. The CDR3 totals 16 residues. Germline V lookup: CDR1 SGHAT, CDR2 FQNNGV. CDR3: CASSLSRTSGEYEQYF. The CDR3, as DNA: TGTGCCAGCAGCTTATCCCGGACTAGCGGAGAATACGAGCAGTACTTC.